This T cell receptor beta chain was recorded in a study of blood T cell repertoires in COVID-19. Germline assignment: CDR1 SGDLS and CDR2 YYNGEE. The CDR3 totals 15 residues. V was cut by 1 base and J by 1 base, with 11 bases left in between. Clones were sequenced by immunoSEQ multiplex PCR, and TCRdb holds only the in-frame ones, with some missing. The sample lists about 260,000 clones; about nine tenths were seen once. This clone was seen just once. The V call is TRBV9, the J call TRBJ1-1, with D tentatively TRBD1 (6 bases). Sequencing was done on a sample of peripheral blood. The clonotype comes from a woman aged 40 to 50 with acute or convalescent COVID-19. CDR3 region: CASSVTGSTNTEAFF. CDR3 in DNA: TGTGCCAGCAGCGTAACAGGGTCGACGAACACTGAAGCTTTCTTT.